A single T cell receptor beta chain is shown here with its context. Its specificity is not known. The CDR3 covers 15 residues. V lost 1 base and J lost 7, with 14 bases in between. CDR1 SGHTA and CDR2 FQGNSA come from the germline V gene. This specimen belongs to a study of CD8 T cells in ankylosing spondylitis. Study conclusions and caveats: Disease-linked clones, CD8+, were relatively rare in peripheral blood. Typical of ankylosing spondylitis blood, it appeared, was a TCR beta motif of under 10 highly homologous variants. Disease-linked clones were reportedly significantly enriched in matched ankylosing spondylitis synovial fluid.

Scientists made TCR beta libraries using quantitative 5'-RACE with molecular barcodes. TCRdb re-called the 5' RACE reads with MiXCR, one entry per CDR3 protein. The table records fewer than 650,000 distinct CDR3 sequences, roughly 13% of them present only once. Specimen: blood, either unsorted or a sorted T cell fraction (not recorded which). The chain recombines TRBV7-2 with TRBJ1-5, with D tentatively TRBD1 (6 bases). The sequence came from a male donor with ankylosing spondylitis. DNA for the CDR3: TGTGCCAGCAGCTTAGGAGGACAGAAAGAGCAGCCCCAGCATTTT. Protein: CASSLGGQKEQPQHF.